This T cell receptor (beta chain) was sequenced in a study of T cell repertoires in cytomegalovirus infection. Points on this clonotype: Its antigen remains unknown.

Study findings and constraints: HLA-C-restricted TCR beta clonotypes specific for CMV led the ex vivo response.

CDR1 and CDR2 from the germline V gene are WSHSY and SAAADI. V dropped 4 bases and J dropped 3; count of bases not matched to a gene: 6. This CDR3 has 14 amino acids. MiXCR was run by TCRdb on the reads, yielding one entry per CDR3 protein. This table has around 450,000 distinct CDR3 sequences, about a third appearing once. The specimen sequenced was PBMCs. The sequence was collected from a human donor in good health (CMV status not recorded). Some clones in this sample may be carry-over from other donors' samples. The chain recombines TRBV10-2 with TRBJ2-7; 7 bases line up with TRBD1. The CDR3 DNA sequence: TGCGCCAGCAGTGGGACGACAGGGAGCTACGAGCAGTACTTC. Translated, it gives CASSGTTGSYEQYF.